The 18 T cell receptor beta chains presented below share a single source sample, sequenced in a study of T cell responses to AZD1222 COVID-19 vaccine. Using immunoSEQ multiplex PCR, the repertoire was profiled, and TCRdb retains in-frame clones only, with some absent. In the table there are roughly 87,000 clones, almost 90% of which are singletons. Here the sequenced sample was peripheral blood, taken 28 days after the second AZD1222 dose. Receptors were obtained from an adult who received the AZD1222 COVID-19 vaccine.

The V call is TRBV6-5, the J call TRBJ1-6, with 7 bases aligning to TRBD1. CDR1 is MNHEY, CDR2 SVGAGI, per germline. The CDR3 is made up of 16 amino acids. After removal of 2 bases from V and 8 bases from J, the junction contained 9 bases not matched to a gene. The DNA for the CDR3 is TGTGCCAGCAGTTACCCCTCAGGGGGACGAGATTCACCCCTCCACTTT. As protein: CASSYPSGGRDSPLHF.

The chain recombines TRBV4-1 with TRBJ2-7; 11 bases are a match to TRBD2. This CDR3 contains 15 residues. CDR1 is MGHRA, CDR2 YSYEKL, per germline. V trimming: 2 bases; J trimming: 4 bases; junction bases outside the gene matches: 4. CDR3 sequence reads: CASSQTGTSGYEQYF. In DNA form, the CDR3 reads TGCGCCAGCAGCCAAACCGGGACTAGCGGATACGAGCAGTACTTC.

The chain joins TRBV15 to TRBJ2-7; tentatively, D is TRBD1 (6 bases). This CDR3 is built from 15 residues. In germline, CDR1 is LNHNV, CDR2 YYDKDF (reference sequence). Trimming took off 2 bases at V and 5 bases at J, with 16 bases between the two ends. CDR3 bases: TGTGCCACCAGCAGATCTTCAGGGGTATCGCACGAGCAGTACTTC. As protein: CATSRSSGVSHEQYF.

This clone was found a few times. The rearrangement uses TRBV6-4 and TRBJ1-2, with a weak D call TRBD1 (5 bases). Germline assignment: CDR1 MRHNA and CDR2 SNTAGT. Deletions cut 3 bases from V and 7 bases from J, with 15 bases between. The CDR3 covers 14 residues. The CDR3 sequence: CASSDEEGLGGYTF. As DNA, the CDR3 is TGTGCCAGCAGTGATGAGGAGGGGCTGGGTGGCTACACCTTC.

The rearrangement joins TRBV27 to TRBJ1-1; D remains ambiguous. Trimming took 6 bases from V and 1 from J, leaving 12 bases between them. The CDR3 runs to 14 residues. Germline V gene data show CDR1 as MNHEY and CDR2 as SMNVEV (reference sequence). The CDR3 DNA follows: TGTGCCAGCAGCCTGGTGGACGGGAACACTGAAGCTTTCTTT. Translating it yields CASSLVDGNTEAFF.

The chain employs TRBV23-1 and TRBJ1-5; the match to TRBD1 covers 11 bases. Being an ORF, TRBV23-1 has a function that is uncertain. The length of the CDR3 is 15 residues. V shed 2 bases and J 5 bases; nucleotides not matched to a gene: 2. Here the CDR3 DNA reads TGCGCCAGCAGTCAACGGACAGGGGGCGATCAGCCCCAGCATTTT. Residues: CASSQRTGGDQPQHF.

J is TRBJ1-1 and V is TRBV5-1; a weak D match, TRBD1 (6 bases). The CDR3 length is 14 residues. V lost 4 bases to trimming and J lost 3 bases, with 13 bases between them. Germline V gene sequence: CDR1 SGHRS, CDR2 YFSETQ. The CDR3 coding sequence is TGCGCCAGCAGCCCACAGGGCTGGGACACTGAAGCTTTCTTT. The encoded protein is CASSPQGWDTEAFF.

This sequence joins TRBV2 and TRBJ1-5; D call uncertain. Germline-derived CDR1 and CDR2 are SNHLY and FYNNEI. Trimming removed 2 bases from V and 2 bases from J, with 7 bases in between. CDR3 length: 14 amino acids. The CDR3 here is CASSELDGNQPQHF. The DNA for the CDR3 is TGTGCCAGCAGTGAATTGGACGGCAATCAGCCCCAGCATTTT.

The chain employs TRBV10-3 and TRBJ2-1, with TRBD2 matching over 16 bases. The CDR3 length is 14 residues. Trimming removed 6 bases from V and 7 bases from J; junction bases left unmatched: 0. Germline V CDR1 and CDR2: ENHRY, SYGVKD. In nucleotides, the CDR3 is TGTGCCATCAGGGGACTAGCGGGAGGGAATGAGCAGTTCTTC. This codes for CAIRGLAGGNEQFF.

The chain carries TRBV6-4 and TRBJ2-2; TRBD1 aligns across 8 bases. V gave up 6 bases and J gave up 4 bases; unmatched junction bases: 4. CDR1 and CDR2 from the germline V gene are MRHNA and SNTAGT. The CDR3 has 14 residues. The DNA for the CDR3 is TGTGCCAGCAGCGCCCAGGGGGCCACCGGGGAGCTGTTTTTT. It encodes CASSAQGATGELFF.

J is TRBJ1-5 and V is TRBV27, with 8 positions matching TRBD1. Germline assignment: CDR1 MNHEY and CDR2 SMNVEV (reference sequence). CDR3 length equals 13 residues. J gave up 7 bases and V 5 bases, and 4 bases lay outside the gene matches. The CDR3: CASSPTGVQPQHF. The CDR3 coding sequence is TGTGCCAGCAGTCCGACAGGGGTACAGCCCCAGCATTTT.

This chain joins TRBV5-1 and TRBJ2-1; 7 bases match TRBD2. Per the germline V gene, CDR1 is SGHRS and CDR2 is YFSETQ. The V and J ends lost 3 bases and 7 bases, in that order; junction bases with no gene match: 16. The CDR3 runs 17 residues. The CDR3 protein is CASSSLVGGGPRNEQFF. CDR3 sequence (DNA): TGCGCCAGCAGCTCTCTCGTCGGGGGAGGGCCGCGGAATGAGCAGTTCTTC.

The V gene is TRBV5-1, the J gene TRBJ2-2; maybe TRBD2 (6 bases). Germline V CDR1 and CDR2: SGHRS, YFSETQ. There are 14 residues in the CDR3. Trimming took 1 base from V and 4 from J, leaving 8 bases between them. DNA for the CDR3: TGCGCCAGCAGCTTGTGGGGGGTCACCGGGGAGCTGTTTTTT. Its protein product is CASSLWGVTGELFF.

The CDR3 sequence: CATSRDSGLREETQYF. As DNA, the CDR3 is TGTGCCACCAGCAGAGATAGCGGCCTGAGGGAAGAGACCCAGTACTTC. This chain uses TRBV15 with TRBJ2-5; a possible D gene is TRBD2 (6 bases). The V gene lost 0 bases and the J gene lost 3 bases, with 14 bases spanning the gap. CDR1 LNHNV and CDR2 YYDKDF come from the germline V gene (reference sequence). The CDR3 contains 16 residues.

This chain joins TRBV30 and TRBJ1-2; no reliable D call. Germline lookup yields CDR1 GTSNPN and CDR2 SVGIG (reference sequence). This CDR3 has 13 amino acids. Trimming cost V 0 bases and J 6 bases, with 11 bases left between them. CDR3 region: CAWSVLGFDGYTF. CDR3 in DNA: TGTGCCTGGAGTGTACTGGGGTTCGATGGCTACACCTTC. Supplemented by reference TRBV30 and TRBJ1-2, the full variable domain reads SQTIHQWPATLVQPVGSPLSLECTVEGTSNPNLYWYRQAAGRGLQLLFYSVGIGQISSEVPQNLSASRPQDRQFILSSKKLLLSDSGFYLCAWSVLGFDGYTFGSGTRLTVV.

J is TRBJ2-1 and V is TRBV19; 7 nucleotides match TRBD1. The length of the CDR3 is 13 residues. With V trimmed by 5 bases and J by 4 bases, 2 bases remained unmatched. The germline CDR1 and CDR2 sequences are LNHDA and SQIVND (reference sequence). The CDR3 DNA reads TGTGCCAGTAGTGGACAGGTTTACAATGAGCAGTTCTTC. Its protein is CASSGQVYNEQFF.

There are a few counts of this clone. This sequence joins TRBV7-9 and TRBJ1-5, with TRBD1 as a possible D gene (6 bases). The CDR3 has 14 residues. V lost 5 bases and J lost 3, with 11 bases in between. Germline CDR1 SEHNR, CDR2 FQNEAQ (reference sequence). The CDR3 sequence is CASSLGGPNQPQHF. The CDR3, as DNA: TGTGCCAGCAGCCTGGGGGGGCCCAATCAGCCCCAGCATTTT. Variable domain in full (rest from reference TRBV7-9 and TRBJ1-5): DTGVSQNPRHKITKRGQNVTFRCDPISEHNRLYWYRQTLGQGPEFLTYFQNEAQLEKSRLLSDRFSAERPKGSFSTLEIQRTEQGDSAMYLCASSLGGPNQPQHFGDGTRLSIL.

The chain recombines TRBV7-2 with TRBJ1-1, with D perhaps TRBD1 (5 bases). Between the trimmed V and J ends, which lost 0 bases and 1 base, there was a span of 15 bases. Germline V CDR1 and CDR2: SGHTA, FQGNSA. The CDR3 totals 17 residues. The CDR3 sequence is CASSLAPAGRGNTEAFF. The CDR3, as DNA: TGTGCCAGCAGCTTAGCGCCCGCAGGGCGTGGGAACACTGAAGCTTTCTTT.